What follows are 31 T cell receptor beta chains derived from one specimen sequenced in a study of T cells in Graves' hyperthyroidism and ophthalmopathy. Using RNA transcripts as the source, TCR beta CDR3 regions were amplified. An initial round of RT-PCR targeting the TCR CDR3 relied on the HTBI primer set. TCRdb reprocessed the multiplex PCR reads via MiXCR and lists one record per CDR3 protein. In the table there are 600,000 to 800,000 distinct CDR3 sequences, 30% to 40% of which are singletons. The sequenced material came from blood. These receptors were obtained from a woman in her thirties or forties with Graves' hyperthyroidism.

The chain combines TRBV7-2 with TRBJ2-7; 7 bases map to TRBD1. This CDR3 region has 15 residues. Germline V gives CDR1 SGHTA, CDR2 FQGNSA. The ends lost 5 bases at V and 1 base at J; junction bases unmatched: 8. The DNA for the CDR3 is TGTGCCAGCAGCGCTGCCCCACAGGGGTCCTACGAGCAGTACTTC. This gives the protein CASSAAPQGSYEQYF.

The chain is built from TRBV9 and TRBJ2-2; 8 positions match TRBD2. Unmatched junction bases numbered 5, after V lost 0 bases and J lost 4 bases. CDR1 SGDLS and CDR2 YYNGEE come from the germline V gene. This CDR3 region has 16 residues. CDR3 nucleotides: TGTGCCAGCAGCGTAGACGGGACTAGGAGCACCGGGGAGCTGTTTTTT. This sequence encodes CASSVDGTRSTGELFF.

The J gene is TRBJ2-5, the V gene TRBV14; 7 positions agree with TRBD2. The germline V gene has CDR1 SGHDN and CDR2 FVKESK. V was pared by 1 base and J by 3 bases, with 11 bases of the junction left unmatched. The CDR3 has 17 amino acids. The CDR3 nucleotides read TGTGCCAGCAGCCAAGGGGATCTAAGCGGGGTCGAAGAGACCCAGTACTTC. It is translated as CASSQGDLSGVEETQYF.

The V gene is TRBV19, the J gene TRBJ2-6; the D gene is possibly TRBD1 (6 bases). The V end was cut by 3 bases, the J end by 2 bases, with 8 bases between. The CDR3 totals 15 residues. The V gene's germline CDR1 is LNHDA and CDR2 SQIVND (reference sequence). Here the CDR3 DNA reads TGTGCCAGTAGTATCAACAGGGCTGGGGCCAACGTCCTGACTTTC. Its translation is CASSINRAGANVLTF.

This clonotype was observed a few times. The chain is built from TRBV7-8 and TRBJ1-5; D is perhaps TRBD1 (6 bases). Looked up from germline, CDR1 is SGHVS and CDR2 is FQNEAQ. CDR3 length equals 16 residues. Between the trimmed V and J ends, which lost 1 base and 2 bases, there was a span of 12 bases. The CDR3, as DNA: TGTGCCAGCAGCTTAGAAAGGGGGGCTCGCAATCAGCCCCAGCATTTT. Protein sequence: CASSLERGARNQPQHF.

As to this clonotype: A read error may produce the germline difference seen at one junction end. The CDR3 reads CAISYGRGREQYF. DNA of the CDR3: TGTGCCATCAGTTACGGCAGGGGGCGCGAGCAGTACTTC. The chain uses TRBV6-5 and TRBJ2-7; TRBD1 agrees at 8 bases. The CDR3 is made up of 13 amino acids. CDR1 is MNHEY and CDR2 is SVGAGI in the germline V gene.

The rearrangement joins TRBV6-5 to TRBJ2-7; D not resolved. Germline CDR1 and CDR2: MNHEY and SVGAGI. V gave up 2 bases and J gave up 3 bases, with 11 bases separating them. The CDR3 is made up of 14 amino acids. The CDR3 sequence: CASSYPTRFYEQYF. CDR3 coding DNA: TGTGCCAGCAGTTACCCGACTCGCTTCTACGAGCAGTACTTC.

In the case of this clonotype: A much larger clone sits a single nucleotide away, making a read error possible. The rearrangement joins TRBV10-3 to TRBJ1-1; D remains ambiguous. Germline-derived CDR1 and CDR2 are ENHRY and SYGVKD. This CDR3 region has 12 residues. Between the trimmed V and J ends, which lost 3 bases and 6 bases, there was a span of 8 bases. The CDR3 sequence: CAISDVGPEAFF. CDR3 sequence (DNA): TGTGCCATCAGTGATGTGGGCCCTGAAGCTTTCTTT.

The chain couples TRBV4-1 to TRBJ1-5; D gene uncertain. Germline V lookup: CDR1 MGHRA, CDR2 YSYEKL. Trimming removed 0 bases at V and 4 bases at J, with 10 bases between. This CDR3 has 15 residues. CDR3 in DNA: TGCGCCAGCAGCCAAGAACCCTTCCGGAATCAGCCCCAGCATTTT. It codes for CASSQEPFRNQPQHF.

The rearrangement links TRBV12-3 or TRBV12-4 to TRBJ2-7, with D possibly TRBD2 on 6 matching bases. The ends were cut back, 6 bases at V and 0 bases at J, with 12 bases in the middle. The CDR3 is 14 amino acids. CDR3 amino acids: CASSPGDFSYEQYF. CDR3 sequence (DNA): TGTGCCAGCAGCCCCGGGGACTTCTCCTACGAGCAGTACTTC.

As regards this clonotype: At one boundary the junction diverges from the germline segment, which might be a read error. V usage is TRBV19 and J usage is TRBJ2-5, with D perhaps matching TRBD1 (5 bases). The CDR3 spans 15 residues. CDR1 is LNHDA and CDR2 is SQIVND in the germline V gene (reference sequence). The CDR3 DNA reads as TGTGCCAGTAGTACCCAAGGGGCAGCTCAAGAGACCCAGCACTTC. This codes for CASSTQGAAQETQHF.

Of note for this clonotype: A read error may account for a junction end that differs from germline. The CDR3: CASSQAGGRGYGQYF. CDR3 coding DNA: TGTGCCAGCAGCCAAGCGGGCGGGAGAGGCTACGGGCAGTACTTC. The chain employs TRBV7-2 and TRBJ2-7, with 7 positions matching TRBD2. The CDR3 consists of 15 residues. The germline CDR1 and CDR2 sequences are SGHTA and FQGNSA.

V gene TRBV6-5 combines with J gene TRBJ1-1; TRBD1 might be the D (6 bases). This CDR3 contains 14 residues. Trimming took 1 base from V and 5 from J, leaving 11 bases between them. Per the germline V gene, CDR1 is MNHEY and CDR2 is SVGAGI. CDR3 in amino acids: CASSYWGQATEAFF. In nucleotides, the CDR3 is TGTGCCAGCAGTTACTGGGGGCAAGCGACTGAAGCTTTCTTT.

The rearrangement links TRBV10-3 to TRBJ2-6, with D unclear. Trimming left V 8 bases short and J 0 bases short, with 8 bases between. The CDR3 runs to 14 residues. Germline CDR1 ENHRY, CDR2 SYGVKD. The CDR3, as DNA: TGTGCCATCCTGGGCCTCTCTGGGGCCAACGTCCTGACTTTC. It codes for CAILGLSGANVLTF.

This clonotype has ten or more counts. The rearrangement joins TRBV14 to TRBJ2-7, with 8 bases identical to TRBD2. V shed 0 bases, J shed 4 bases, and the junction held 5 bases outside the gene matches. The CDR3 runs 15 residues. Germline CDR1 is SGHDN and CDR2 is FVKESK. The CDR3 DNA sequence: TGTGCCAGCAGCCAAGATGCGGGGGGATTTTACGAGCAGTACTTC. This gives the protein CASSQDAGGFYEQYF. Based on the CDR3 plus reference TRBV14 and TRBJ2-7, the full variable domain is EAGVTQFPSHSVIEKGQTVTLRCDPISGHDNLYWYRRVMGKEIKFLLHFVKESKQDESGMPNNRFLAERTGGTYSTLKVQPAELEDSGVYFCASSQDAGGFYEQYFGPGTRLTVT.

Ten or more counts support this clonotype. The V call is TRBV5-1, the J call TRBJ2-7; TRBD2 might be the D (6 bases). V shed 5 bases and J shed 5 bases, with 20 bases lying between them. Germline CDR1 and CDR2: SGHRS and YFSETQ. The CDR3 spans 15 residues. This CDR3 reads CASRWTPSRENEQYF. In nucleotides, the CDR3 is TGCGCCAGCAGGTGGACCCCTAGTCGGGAGAACGAGCAGTACTTC.

V gene TRBV20-1 combines with J gene TRBJ2-5; weak D call: TRBD1 (5 bases). The germline V gene encodes CDR1 DFQATT and CDR2 SNEGSKA (reference sequence). The CDR3 contains 12 residues. Trimming removed 4 bases from V and 9 bases from J, with 15 bases in between. The CDR3 DNA follows: TGCAGTGCTACAGGGCTCGGCCAGCCCCAGTACTTC. It specifies CSATGLGQPQYF.

This clonotype was seen more than once but under ten times. This chain connects TRBV4-3 to TRBJ1-4; TRBD1 matches at 7 bases. The V gene end was trimmed by 4 bases and the J gene end by 13 bases; junction bases not matched to a gene: 18. This CDR3 is built from 16 residues. Germline assignment: CDR1 LGHNA and CDR2 YSLEER. DNA of the CDR3: TGCGCCAGCAGCCGAAAAGGACAGGCCCAGGTGGAGAGACTGTTTTTT. Protein: CASSRKGQAQVERLFF.

This clonotype was recorded at least ten times. The V gene is TRBV25-1, the J gene TRBJ2-5; tentative D call: TRBD1 (6 bases). This CDR3 spans 16 amino acids. The ends were cut back, 2 bases at V and 1 base at J, with 14 bases in the middle. The germline gives CDR1 MGHDK, CDR2 SYGVNS. The CDR3, as DNA: TGTGCCAGCAGTGAACCACAGGGAGCCGTCCAAGAGACCCAGTACTTC. Translating it yields CASSEPQGAVQETQYF.

Details on this clonotype: It may be a read error: a sequence one base away is much more abundant. This chain connects TRBV19 to TRBJ2-5; possibly TRBD1 or TRBD2 for D (5 bases each). CDR3 length equals 12 residues. Germline CDR1 reads LNHDA; CDR2 reads SQIVND (reference sequence). The CDR3, as DNA: TGTGCCACTCAACGGGGCCAAGAGACCCAGTGCTTC. This encodes CATQRGQETQCF.

The V call is TRBV12-3 or TRBV12-4, the J call TRBJ2-6; D tentatively reads TRBD1 or TRBD2 (6 bases each). This CDR3 spans 15 amino acids. The V end lost 6 bases, the J end lost 4 bases, and 13 bases lay between the germline ends. The CDR3 sequence is CASSYTGRGANVLTF. The CDR3 coding sequence is TGTGCCAGCAGCTATACAGGGAGGGGGGCCAACGTCCTGACTTTC.

At least ten counts were recorded for this clonotype. The chain is built from TRBV2 and TRBJ1-2; a weak D match, TRBD1 (6 bases). This CDR3 has 14 amino acids. Between the trimmed V and J ends, which lost 6 bases and 8 bases, there was a span of 19 bases. Germline CDR1 is SNHLY and CDR2 is FYNNEI. The CDR3 sequence is CASRLRMGAQGYTF. Here the CDR3 DNA reads TGTGCCAGCAGGCTACGTATGGGGGCGCAGGGCTACACCTTC. The variable domain in full, with the rest retrieved from reference TRBV2 and TRBJ1-2, is EPEVTQTPSHQVTQMGQEVILRCVPISNHLYFYWYRQILGQKVEFLVSFYNNEISEKSEIFDDQFSVERPDGSNFTLKIRSTKLEDSAMYFCASRLRMGAQGYTFGSGTRLTVV.

This clonotype came up once. The chain combines TRBV29-1 with TRBJ1-5; D remains unclear. Germline-derived CDR1 and CDR2 are SQVTM and ANQGSEA. The CDR3 contains 12 residues. V was cut by 3 bases and J by 6 bases, with 9 bases left in between. CDR3: CSVEGNGQPQHF. The CDR3, as DNA: TGCAGCGTTGAGGGTAATGGTCAGCCCCAGCATTTT.

The chain recombines TRBV25-1 with TRBJ1-2, with 8 bases identical to TRBD1. V lost 2 bases, J lost 3 bases, and 5 bases stayed unmatched. The CDR3 extends over 15 amino acids. CDR1 is MGHDK and CDR2 is SYGVNS in the germline V gene. CDR3 DNA: TGTGCCAGCAGTGAAGGCGGGGACAGGCACTATGGCTACACCTTC. Its translation is CASSEGGDRHYGYTF.

As for this clonotype: A single base separates this from a much larger clone, so it may be a read error. This is likely a read error, given that the CDR3 carries no conserved phenylalanine or tryptophan at its end. The chain joins TRBV20-1 to TRBJ1-6, with a weak D call TRBD1 (6 bases). The germline V gene encodes CDR1 DFQATT and CDR2 SNEGSKA (reference sequence). Trimming cost V 0 bases and J 13 bases, with 22 bases left between them. The CDR3 has 16 amino acids. The CDR3 DNA reads as TGCAGTGCTAGAGACCTGGTTACAGGGTTAATTTCCCCCCTCCACTCT. This sequence encodes CSARDLVTGLISPLHS.

As to this clonotype: One end of the junction does not line up with germline, which may come from a read error. V and J are TRBV10-2 and TRBJ2-5; TRBD1 agrees at 8 bases. Per germline, CDR1 WSHSY and CDR2 SAAADI. The CDR3 runs to 17 residues. The CDR3 loop is CASSALTGTGRQETQYF. CDR3 DNA: TGTGCCAGCTCAGCCTTAACCGGGACAGGTCGGCAAGAGACCCAGTACTTC.

This clonotype was seen only a few times. This chain uses TRBV6-5 with TRBJ2-5; D is ambiguous. Trimming left V 6 bases short and J 5 bases short, with 10 bases between. The CDR3 has 12 amino acids. Looked up from germline, CDR1 is MNHEY and CDR2 is SVGAGI. The CDR3 sequence: CASRRLDETQYF. For the CDR3, the DNA is TGTGCCAGCAGGCGTTTGGATGAGACCCAGTACTTC.

Details on this clonotype: This may be a read error, as it is one base from a much larger clone. J is TRBJ1-1 and V is TRBV5-4, with no clear D. CDR1 SGHNT and CDR2 YYREEE come from the germline V gene (reference sequence). The CDR3 has 14 amino acids. CDR3 in DNA: TGCGCCAGCAGCCGCGCCTCGACGAACACTGAAGCTTTCTTT. Translating it yields CASSRASTNTEAFF.

V gene TRBV24-1 combines with J gene TRBJ2-2; no clear D. The V gene lost 5 bases and the J gene lost 7 bases, with 16 bases spanning the gap. The CDR3 has 15 amino acids. The germline gives CDR1 KGHDR, CDR2 SFDVKD. The CDR3 coding sequence is TGTGCCACCAGTGCCCCGGACGACTCCAGCGGGGAGCTGTTTTTT. Translated, it gives CATSAPDDSSGELFF.

The rearrangement uses TRBV10-3 and TRBJ1-1; tentative D call: TRBD1 (6 bases). Trimming pared 11 bases from V and 8 bases from J, leaving 15 bases between. Germline V gives CDR1 ENHRY, CDR2 SYGVKD. This CDR3 comprises 11 residues. The CDR3 region has the DNA TGTGCCGCAGCGGAGGGGGGCGAAGCTTTCTTT. Amino acids: CAAAEGGEAFF.

The chain couples TRBV9 to TRBJ1-1; D perhaps matches TRBD1 (6 bases). With 0 bases removed from V and 4 bases from J, the gap between germline ends came to 13 bases. The CDR3 consists of 15 residues. The germline V gene encodes CDR1 SGDLS and CDR2 YYNGEE. The CDR3 loop is CASSVGEGERTEAFF. CDR3 DNA sequence: TGTGCCAGCAGCGTAGGGGAGGGGGAACGCACTGAAGCTTTCTTT.